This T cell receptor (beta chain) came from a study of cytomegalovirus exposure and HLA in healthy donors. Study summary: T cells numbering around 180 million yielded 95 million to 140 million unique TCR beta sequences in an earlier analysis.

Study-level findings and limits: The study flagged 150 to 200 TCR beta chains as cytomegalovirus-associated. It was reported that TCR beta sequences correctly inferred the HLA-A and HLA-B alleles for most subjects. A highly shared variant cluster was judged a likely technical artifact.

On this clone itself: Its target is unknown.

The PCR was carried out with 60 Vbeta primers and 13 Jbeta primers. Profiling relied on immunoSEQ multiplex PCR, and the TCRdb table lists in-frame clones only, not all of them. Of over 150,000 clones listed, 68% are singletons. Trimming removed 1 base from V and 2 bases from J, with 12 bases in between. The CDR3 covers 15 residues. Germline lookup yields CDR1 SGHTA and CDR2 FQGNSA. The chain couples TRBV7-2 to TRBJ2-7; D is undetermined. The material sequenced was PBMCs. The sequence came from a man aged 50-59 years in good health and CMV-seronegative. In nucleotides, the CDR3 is TGTGCCAGCAGCTTAGAAGCACTTCCGACCTACGAGCAGTACTTC. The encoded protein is CASSLEALPTYEQYF.